Given below is one T cell receptor beta chain in context. Its antigen is currently unknown. The germline gene is not matched at one end of the junction; a read error may be the cause. TCRdb itself ran the reads through MiXCR, one entry per CDR3 protein. The table lists roughly 990,000 distinct CDR3 sequences, 30% to 40% of them singletons, with around 15% in the top ten. This sample is part of a study of T cell repertoires in cytomegalovirus infection. Source: cultured CD8+ T cells from PBMCs, taken from culture after CMV antigen stimulation. The TCR originated in a human donor in good health (CMV status not recorded). Some clones in this sample may be carry-over from other donors' samples.

CDR3 DNA sequence: TGTGCCATCAGTGAGTCGCCCGAGGGGCGGTCTGGGGCCAACGTCCTGGCTTTC. It specifies CAISESPEGRSGANVLAF. The chain couples TRBV10-3 to TRBJ2-6, with D possibly called TRBD1 or TRBD2 (5 bases each). Germline CDR1 reads ENHRY; CDR2 reads SYGVKD. The CDR3 is 18 amino acids.